Included here is one T cell receptor beta chain sequence, with context. Some clones are missing from TCRdb's copy, which holds only in-frame ones; the method was immunoSEQ multiplex PCR. The sample shows 500,000 to 600,000 clones, roughly 89% of them seen only once. The germline V and J ends were trimmed by 6 bases and 3 bases, with 14 bases remaining between them. CDR1 is MNHEY and CDR2 is SVGAGI in the germline V gene. The CDR3 has 14 residues. The data belong to a study of blood T cell repertoires in COVID-19. The receptor comes from a woman in her 50s with COVID-19, enrolled during active disease. J is TRBJ1-1 and V is TRBV6-5, with D possibly matching TRBD1 (6 bases). The sample consisted of peripheral blood. The CDR3 reads CASSGGGGDTEAFF. CDR3 DNA: TGTGCCAGCAGCGGGGGCGGGGGTGACACTGAAGCTTTCTTT.